This T cell receptor beta chain is from a study of CD8+ T cells in alopecia areata. Concerning this clone: Its antigen remains unidentified.

Germline lookup yields CDR1 SGHRS and CDR2 YFSETQ. V dropped 1 base and J dropped 7 bases, with 26 bases sitting between them. This CDR3 is built from 18 residues. Extracted from the samples, RNA was reverse transcribed into cDNA to serve as the sequencing template. Clones were sequenced by immunoSEQ multiplex PCR, and TCRdb holds only the in-frame ones, with some missing. The data hold around 140,000 clones, with roughly 50% observed a single time. Study-wide results and caveats: The study found TCR sharing across patients less clear than in mice, possibly for HLA reasons. Under tofacitinib, numerous expanded lesional clonotypes remained detectable in scalp and blood. Greater clonality was observed in lesional scalp samples, especially alopecia totalis/universalis, versus normal scalp. Scalp sample data also include resident alphabeta T cells from normal skin.

Indicated treatment: oral pan-JAK inhibitor, 5-10 mg twice daily. The TCR originated in a human donor with alopecia areata. V usage is TRBV5-1 and J usage is TRBJ1-2; D possibly corresponds to TRBD1 (5 bases). This sample comprised CD8+ T cells sorted from blood, obtained at week 4, from a patient treated with tofacitinib. The CDR3 DNA is TGCGCCAGCAGCTTGTCCCTGGGGGATCGAGGGTCTCTGCGTGGCTACACCTTC. Translated: CASSLSLGDRGSLRGYTF.